Listed below are T cell receptor beta chains from one sample, sequenced in a study of PD-1 and CTLA-4 blockade in melanoma. Method: immunoSEQ multiplex PCR; TCRdb's copy keeps in-frame clones and lacks some. Among 30,000 or so clones, 91% were seen once, and the ten largest hold about 8%. Sequenced material: CD8+ T cells from peripheral blood, taken from a patient given anti-PD-1 treatment. These receptors were collected from a human donor with melanoma. The CDR3 runs from the conserved cysteine through the conserved F or W. Each record gives: CDR3 protein, CDR3 DNA, J gene, D gene, clone size, V gene. The D gene is left open where the match is weak. Where a row states a size, it is once, few, many or the class of an expanded clone; other rows omit it.

CASSLARTDQLFF | TGTGCCAGCAGCTTAGCGCGGACAGATCAACTGTTTTTT | TRBJ1-4 | - | - | TRBV7-2
CASSYAGEQFF | TGTGCCAGCAGTTATGCCGGTGAGCAGTTCTTC | TRBJ2-1 | - | - | TRBV6-5
CAISEDSFEQYF | TGTGCCATCAGTGAGGACAGCTTCGAGCAGTACTTC | TRBJ2-7 | - | - | TRBV10-3
CASSHGVSNQPQHF | TGCGCCAGCAGTCACGGGGTAAGCAATCAGCCCCAGCATTTT | TRBJ1-5 | - | - | TRBV10-2
CASSLHMDNQPQHF | TGTGCCAGCAGCCTACACATGGACAATCAGCCCCAGCATTTT | TRBJ1-5 | - | - | TRBV7-6
CATRDFTDTQYF | TGTGCCACCAGGGACTTCACAGATACGCAGTATTTT | TRBJ2-3 | - | - | TRBV6-5
CASSEWTDSTDTQYF | TGTGCCAGCAGTGAATGGACCGATAGCACAGATACGCAGTATTTT | TRBJ2-3 | - | - | TRBV6-1
CASSPPGGDLQETQYF | TGTGCCAGCAGCCCTCCGGGCGGGGACCTTCAAGAGACCCAGTACTTC | TRBJ2-5 | - | - | TRBV7-9
CASSLGGTYEQYF | TGTGCCAGCAGTTTAGGGGGAACCTACGAGCAGTACTTC | TRBJ2-7 | - | - | TRBV12-3/TRBV12-4
CASSHNREDWGSPLHF | TGTGCCAGCAGCCATAACAGGGAGGATTGGGGTTCACCCCTCCACTTT | TRBJ1-6 | - | once | TRBV3-1/TRBV3-2
CASSEAGRLNQPQHF | TGTGCCAGCAGTGAGGCAGGGCGCCTCAATCAGCCCCAGCATTTT | TRBJ1-5 | - | - | TRBV6-1
CASSFGGASREQYF | TGTGCCAGCAGCTTTGGCGGGGCGAGTCGCGAGCAGTACTTC | TRBJ2-7 | - | - | TRBV11-2
CSVEDPDIPADTQYF | TGCAGCGTTGAAGATCCGGACATTCCCGCCGATACGCAGTATTTT | TRBJ2-3 | - | - | TRBV29-1
CASSPRTGGLETQYF | TGTGCCAGCAGCCCACGAACAGGGGGCCTAGAGACCCAGTACTTC | TRBJ2-5 | TRBD1 | - | TRBV13
CAWSVGGSTGELFF | TGTGCCTGGAGTGTCGGCGGAAGCACCGGGGAGCTGTTTTTT | TRBJ2-2 | - | - | TRBV30
CASSLLENNEQFF | TGTGCCAGCAGTTTACTAGAGAACAATGAGCAGTTCTTC | TRBJ2-1 | - | - | TRBV27
CASSERLAIYEQYF | TGTGCCAGCAGTGAACGACTTGCTATCTACGAGCAGTACTTC | TRBJ2-7 | - | - | TRBV2
CASSSSPVRGGSYEQYF | TGTGCCAGCAGTTCCTCCCCCGTTCGCGGGGGTTCCTACGAGCAGTACTTC | TRBJ2-7 | TRBD2 | - | TRBV27
CASSYSLERGGNTIYF | TGTGCCAGCAGTTACTCGCTGGAAAGGGGTGGAAACACCATATATTTT | TRBJ1-3 | - | - | TRBV6-2/TRBV6-3
CATSDYGTGITGELFF | TGTGCCACCAGTGATTACGGGACAGGGATCACCGGGGAGCTGTTTTTT | TRBJ2-2 | TRBD1 | once | TRBV24-1
CASSLLTNIQYF | TGTGCCAGCAGCTTGCTGACAAACATTCAGTACTTC | TRBJ2-4 | - | - | TRBV5-6
CASSSTGPYGYTF | TGTGCCAGCAGTTCTACAGGGCCTTATGGCTACACCTTC | TRBJ1-2 | - | - | TRBV6-5
CASSLRGTSGMGYADTQYF | TGTGCCAGCAGCTTAAGAGGGACTAGCGGGATGGGATACGCAGATACGCAGTATTTT | TRBJ2-3 | TRBD2 | - | TRBV13
CASSYDTKGYEQYF | TGTGCCAGCAGTTACGACACTAAGGGATACGAGCAGTACTTC | TRBJ2-7 | - | - | TRBV6-5
CASSSGNPTDTQYF | TGTGCCAGCAGTTCCGGGAACCCCACAGATACGCAGTATTTT | TRBJ2-3 | - | once | TRBV6-5
CASSSETPPPGTSGTEAFF | TGTGCCAGCAGCTCCGAAACCCCTCCCCCGGGGACCAGCGGCACTGAAGCTTTCTTT | TRBJ1-1 | - | - | TRBV13
CASRLRGSPGNTIYF | TGTGCCAGCAGGCTGAGGGGGTCACCTGGAAACACCATATATTTT | TRBJ1-3 | - | - | TRBV7-2
CASSFGGGTEAFF | TGTGCCAGCAGTTTCGGGGGAGGCACTGAAGCTTTCTTT | TRBJ1-1 | - | - | TRBV12-3/TRBV12-4
CASSYGADYEQYF | TGTGCCAGCAGTTACGGGGCCGACTACGAGCAGTACTTC | TRBJ2-7 | - | few | TRBV6-5
CASSHSTVRQETQYF | TGTGCCAGCAGCCATTCTACAGTCCGCCAAGAGACCCAGTACTTC | TRBJ2-5 | - | - | TRBV14
CASRRGDRNSPLHF | TGTGCCAGCAGGCGGGGAGATAGGAATTCACCCCTCCACTTT | TRBJ1-6 | - | - | TRBV27
CASSVGDRGKFDEQFF | TGTGCCAGCAGCGTGGGAGACAGGGGAAAATTTGATGAGCAGTTCTTC | TRBJ2-1 | TRBD1 | - | TRBV9
CASSHYEQYF | TGTGCCAGCAGTCACTACGAGCAGTACTTC | TRBJ2-7 | - | - | TRBV28